The present entry profiles one T cell receptor beta chain with its context. Its target is unknown. The PCR made use of 60 Vbeta and 13 Jbeta primers. Data came from immunoSEQ multiplex PCR; TCRdb stores just in-frame clones and leaves some out. The sample has about 150,000 clones; around 80% are singletons. The source of the sample is a study of cytomegalovirus exposure and HLA in healthy donors. Unmatched junction bases numbered 7, after V lost 6 bases and J lost 0 bases. The CDR3 is 18 amino acids. Germline V gives CDR1 MNHEY, CDR2 SMNVEV (reference sequence). Study conclusions and caveats: The listing of 150 to 200 TCR beta chains classed them as cytomegalovirus-associated. In a later analysis, HLA-associated TCR beta chains were more clonally expanded than equally common others.

This TCR came from a man younger than 40 in good health and CMV-seropositive. Sequenced input: PBMCs. V and J are TRBV27 and TRBJ2-2, with TRBD2 matching 13 bases. The chain's CDR3 is CASSSLAGGRANTGELFF. Written as DNA, the CDR3 is TGTGCCAGCAGCTCACTAGCGGGGGGGCGGGCGAACACCGGGGAGCTGTTTTTT.